These 2 T cell receptor beta chains came from one sample sequenced in a study of T cells in tuberculosis (dated by TCRdb to the late 2010s). The library was made by the immunoSEQ multiplex PCR assay. TCRdb stores this immuneACCESS table with in-frame sequences only. Part of the clones is absent; in the studies checked, under half of the shortfall reflects unresolved V genes, and no reason is known for the rest. This sample has tens of thousands of clones in its table, and nearly 95% of those were observed once. The ten largest account for 1.4% to 1.5% of the sample. What this sample's time point label stands for: new active TB diagnosis, blood taken before or within 7 days of starting treatment. The sample in question was PBMCs, obtained at tuberculosis diagnosis. These receptors were obtained from an adult with tuberculosis.

V is TRBV30 and J is TRBJ2-7; TRBD2 is a possible D gene (6 bases). This CDR3 spans 15 amino acids. The V end lost 3 bases, the J end lost 0 bases, and 15 bases lay between the germline ends. CDR1 and CDR2 from the germline V gene are GTSNPN and SVGIG (reference sequence). The CDR3 region is CAWREPGLASYEQYF. CDR3 sequence (DNA): TGTGCCTGGAGAGAACCGGGACTGGCCTCCTACGAGCAGTACTTC.

J is TRBJ1-2 and V is TRBV21-1. TRBV21-1 counts as a pseudogene. The CDR3 is 15 residues long. CDR3 sequence: CASSKESGPNYGYTF. CDR3 DNA: TGTGCCAGCAGCAAAGAAAGCGGCCCTAACTATGGCTACACCTTC.